This is a list of T cell receptor beta chains from one sample in a study of identical twins. A single record per CDR3 protein comes from TCRdb applying MiXCR to the 5' RACE reads. Here the sample spans approximately 500,000 distinct CDR3 sequences, more than 20% being singletons. These data also featured in a second study, about T cells expressing NK-cell markers.

The sequencing sample was made of CD4+ T cells sorted from blood. The receptors originated from a woman aged 18-30 years in good health. CDR3s include the opening cysteine and the closing phenylalanine or tryptophan. The order of the fields is J gene, D gene, clone size, V gene, CDR3 protein, CDR3 DNA. D genes are given only for firm matches. Clone size is given for some rows only: seen once, a few or many times, or a class if the clone is expanded.

>TRBJ2-7|NA|NA|TRBV7-9
CASSLESGQYF
TGTGCCAGCAGCTTAGAATCGGGACAGTACTTC
>TRBJ1-6|TRBD1|NA|TRBV7-2
CASGEQGAGNSPLHF
TGTGCCAGCGGGGAACAGGGGGCGGGAAATTCACCCCTCCACTTT
>TRBJ1-1|NA|once|TRBV6-5
CASSYSATRAIEAFF
TGTGCCAGCAGTTACTCAGCTACCAGAGCAATTGAAGCTTTCTTT
>TRBJ2-7|NA|many|TRBV12-3/TRBV12-4
CASSPDGRQYF
TGTGCCAGCAGCCCCGACGGAAGGCAGTACTTC
>TRBJ2-3|NA|few|TRBV2
CASSRGGQGTDTQYF
TGTGCCAGCAGCCGTGGGGGGCAGGGCACAGATACGCAGTATTTT
>TRBJ2-2|NA|NA|TRBV20-1
CSARAGHTGELFF
TGCAGTGCTAGAGCGGGGCACACCGGGGAGCTGTTTTTT
>TRBJ1-1|TRBD1|NA|TRBV12-3/TRBV12-4
CASSTGGSPEAFF
TGTGCCAGCAGTACAGGGGGCTCCCCTGAAGCTTTCTTT
>TRBJ2-5|NA|NA|TRBV20-1
CSARHPSQGSGETQYF
TGCAGTGCTAGACACCCCTCACAGGGATCGGGAGAGACCCAGTACTTC
>TRBJ2-5|NA|once|TRBV6-1
CASSEVWNSQETQYF
TGTGCCAGCAGTGAGGTTTGGAACAGTCAAGAGACCCAGTACTTC
>TRBJ2-7|NA|NA|TRBV2
CASSEQGSAYEQYF
TGTGCCAGCAGTGAACAAGGGTCGGCCTACGAGCAGTACTTC
>TRBJ2-1|TRBD2|NA|TRBV20-1
CSASGGVSNEQFF
TGCAGTGCTTCTGGGGGGGTCTCGAATGAGCAGTTCTTC
>TRBJ2-5|TRBD1|many|TRBV20-1
CSARVGRDREFRETQYF
TGCAGTGCTAGAGTGGGAAGGGACAGGGAGTTTAGAGAGACCCAGTACTTC
>TRBJ1-2|NA|NA|TRBV4-3
CASSPSGGTPNRRYGYTF
TGCGCCAGCAGCCCCTCAGGTGGAACCCCCAACCGACGCTATGGCTACACCTTC
>TRBJ2-3|TRBD2|NA|TRBV20-1
CSLSGGFPGPDTQYF
TGCAGTCTTAGCGGGGGGTTCCCGGGGCCGGATACGCAGTATTTT
>TRBJ2-1|NA|many|TRBV2
CASSYLAVGNEQFF
TGTGCCAGCAGTTACTTAGCGGTGGGCAATGAGCAGTTCTTC
>TRBJ2-1|TRBD2|few|TRBV5-1
CASSLGPQLAGAYNEQFF
TGCGCCAGCAGCTTGGGCCCTCAACTAGCGGGAGCTTACAATGAGCAGTTCTTC
>TRBJ2-7|TRBD1|few|TRBV6-5
CASSYSTGGPYEQYF
TGTGCCAGCAGTTACAGCACAGGGGGTCCCTACGAGCAGTACTTC
>TRBJ2-7|NA|NA|TRBV18
CASSPTEKKSYEQYF
TGTGCCAGCTCACCTACAGAGAAAAAGTCCTACGAGCAGTACTTC